The rows below give T cell receptor beta chains drawn from one sample of a study of T cells in Graves' hyperthyroidism and ophthalmopathy. TCRdb processed the multiplex PCR reads anew with MiXCR; each CDR3 protein has one entry. The profile shows approximately 600,000 distinct CDR3 sequences, around 21% of them singletons. Source material: blood. These receptor sequences come from a man younger than 40 with Graves' ophthalmopathy. Each CDR3 is given with its conserved first and last residue. D genes are given only for firm matches. Where a row states a size, it is once, few, many or the class of an expanded clone; other rows omit it.

D: NA; V: TRBV28; size: NA; J: TRBJ2-2; length: 16; DNA: TGTGCCAGCAGTTTGGGGCAGGGTGAGGCCACCGGGGAGCTGTTTTTT; CDR3: CASSLGQGEATGELFF
D: NA; V: TRBV15; size: few; J: TRBJ2-7; length: 13; DNA: TGTGCCACCAGCAGTCGCGGCCAATACGAGCAGTACTTC; CDR3: CATSSRGQYEQYF
D: NA; V: TRBV5-1; size: few; J: TRBJ1-5; length: 15; DNA: TGCGCCAGCAGGCCGACAGCTAATAGCAATCAGCCCCAGCATTTT; CDR3: CASRPTANSNQPQHF
D: NA; V: TRBV4-1; size: few; J: TRBJ2-5; length: 16; DNA: TGCGCCAGCAGCCAAGATCTTTCGGGGGCCCAAGAGACCCAGTACTTC; CDR3: CASSQDLSGAQETQYF
D: TRBD2; V: TRBV6-1; size: NA; J: TRBJ2-3; length: 19; DNA: TGTGCCAGCAACCCCCTTCCCGGGGGGGCTAGCGGGGATGCAGATACGCAGTATTTT; CDR3: CASNPLPGGASGDADTQYF
D: TRBD2; V: TRBV5-4; size: NA; J: TRBJ2-5; length: 16; DNA: TGTGCCAGCAGCTACGGCGGGAGGAACTACCAAGAGACCCAGTACTTC; CDR3: CASSYGGRNYQETQYF
D: TRBD1; V: TRBV11-2; size: many; J: TRBJ1-6; length: 14; DNA: TGTGCCAGCAGCCCAGACAGGGGGTATTCACCCCTCCACTTT; CDR3: CASSPDRGYSPLHF
D: TRBD2; V: TRBV9; size: few; J: TRBJ2-2; length: 16; DNA: TGTACCAGCAGCGCCACTAGCGTCCCGAACACCGGGGAGCTGTTTTTT; CDR3: CTSSATSVPNTGELFF
D: NA; V: TRBV20-1; size: few; J: TRBJ2-5; length: 16; DNA: TGCAGTGCTAGAGTTCTAGAACAGGGTGGGCAAGAGACCCAGTACTTC; CDR3: CSARVLEQGGQETQYF
D: NA; V: TRBV10-2; size: NA; J: TRBJ1-2; length: 13; DNA: TGCGCCAGCAGTGTAGAGGGGGTGCTTGGCTACACCTTC; CDR3: CASSVEGVLGYTF
D: NA; V: TRBV6-1; size: few; J: TRBJ2-3; length: 16; DNA: TGTGCCAGCAGCACACCCTGGACCATTAGCACAGATACGCAGTATTTT; CDR3: CASSTPWTISTDTQYF
D: TRBD1; V: TRBV12-3/TRBV12-4; size: many; J: TRBJ1-1; length: 14; DNA: TGTGCCAGCAGACAAACCGGGACAGGGTCTGAAGCTTTCTTT; CDR3: CASRQTGTGSEAFF
D: NA; V: TRBV5-1; size: many; J: TRBJ2-3; length: 15; DNA: TGCGCCAGCAGCTTGCCCCGGGCGAGGGGGGATACGCAGTATTTT; CDR3: CASSLPRARGDTQYF
D: NA; V: TRBV20-1; size: NA; J: TRBJ1-5; length: 13; DNA: TGCAGTGGGGGGCGGGGGGGCAATCAGCCCCAGCATTTT; CDR3: CSGGRGGNQPQHF
D: TRBD1; V: TRBV30; size: NA; J: TRBJ2-5; length: 18; DNA: TGTGCCTGGAGTGAAAATCGGGACAGGGGTGGATGGCAAGAGACCCAGTACTTC; CDR3: CAWSENRDRGGWQETQYF
D: TRBD2; V: TRBV5-6; size: few; J: TRBJ2-2; length: 13; DNA: TGTGCCAGCAGGTCGGGGGGGATCGGGGAGCTGTTTTTT; CDR3: CASRSGGIGELFF
D: TRBD2; V: TRBV9; size: NA; J: TRBJ2-2; length: 15; DNA: TGTGCCAGCAGCGGACAAGCGGGATCGGTCGGGGAGCTGTTTTTT; CDR3: CASSGQAGSVGELFF
D: TRBD2; V: TRBV3-1; size: NA; J: TRBJ2-3; length: 18; DNA: TGTGCCAGCAGCCAAGAGAGGTGGGCGGGAGGGTTTTCAGATACGCAGTATTTT; CDR3: CASSQERWAGGFSDTQYF
D: NA; V: TRBV6-1; size: few; J: TRBJ2-5; length: 14; DNA: TGTGCCAGCATGGGAAGGGTTGAGGGGGAGACCCAGTACTTC; CDR3: CASMGRVEGETQYF
D: NA; V: TRBV12-3/TRBV12-4; size: many; J: TRBJ1-2; length: 14; DNA: TGTGCCAGCAGCCGAACCGGGACGGGCTATGGCTACACCTTC; CDR3: CASSRTGTGYGYTF
D: NA; V: TRBV7-2; size: NA; J: TRBJ2-1; length: 12; DNA: TGTGCCAGCAGCTTATGGGTCCATGAGCAGTTCTTC; CDR3: CASSLWVHEQFF
D: NA; V: TRBV19; size: NA; J: TRBJ1-5; length: 15; DNA: TGTGCCAGTAGGGCCAGGGCTTTTAGCAATCAGCCCCAGCATTTT; CDR3: CASRARAFSNQPQHF
D: NA; V: TRBV7-9; size: few; J: TRBJ1-5; length: 15; DNA: TGTGCCAGCAGCTTAGAGGTACAGATCAATCAGCCCCAGCATTTT; CDR3: CASSLEVQINQPQHF